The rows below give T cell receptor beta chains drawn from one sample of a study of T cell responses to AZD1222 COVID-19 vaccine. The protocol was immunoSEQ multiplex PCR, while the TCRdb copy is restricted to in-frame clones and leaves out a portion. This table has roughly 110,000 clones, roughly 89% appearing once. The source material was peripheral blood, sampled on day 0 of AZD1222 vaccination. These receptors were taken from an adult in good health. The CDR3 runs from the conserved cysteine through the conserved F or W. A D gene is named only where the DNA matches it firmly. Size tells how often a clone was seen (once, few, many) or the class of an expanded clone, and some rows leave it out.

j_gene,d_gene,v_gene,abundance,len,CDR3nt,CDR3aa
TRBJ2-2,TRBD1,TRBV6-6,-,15,TGTGCCAGCAGAGAAGGGACAGGGGTCGCCGGGGAGCTGTTTTTT,CASREGTGVAGELFF
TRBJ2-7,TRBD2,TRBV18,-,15,TGTGCCAGCTCACTAAAGACTAGCGGGAGTTACGAGCAGTACTTC,CASSLKTSGSYEQYF
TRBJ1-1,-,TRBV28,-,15,TGTGCCAGCAGTTCCCAAAGCTCTGGGAACACTGAAGCTTTCTTT,CASSSQSSGNTEAFF
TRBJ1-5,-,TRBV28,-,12,TGTGCCAGCAGTCCTCTTTTCGGGCCCCAGCATTTT,CASSPLFGPQHF
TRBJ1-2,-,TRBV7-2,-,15,TGTGCCAGCAGCTTAGGAGGTGGAGGGGTCTATGGCTACACCTTC,CASSLGGGGVYGYTF
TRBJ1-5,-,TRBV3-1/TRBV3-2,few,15,TGTGCCAGCAGCTCGACCCGGGACATAGATCAGCCCCAGCATTTT,CASSSTRDIDQPQHF
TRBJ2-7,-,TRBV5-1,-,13,TGCGCCAGCAGCTTGTGGACCCAATACGAGCAGTACTTC,CASSLWTQYEQYF
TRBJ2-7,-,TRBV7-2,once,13,TGTGCCAGCAGCCCATCCTGGGAATACGAGCAGTACTTC,CASSPSWEYEQYF
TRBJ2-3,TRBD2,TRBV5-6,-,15,TGTGCCAGCAGCCCCATAAGCGGGAGGGGCGATACGCAGTATTTT,CASSPISGRGDTQYF
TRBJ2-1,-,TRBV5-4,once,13,TGTGCCAGCAGCCGGGAAGGCTACAATGAGCAGTTCTTC,CASSREGYNEQFF
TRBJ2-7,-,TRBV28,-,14,TGTGCCAGCAGTTTATTGGGGACGGTAAACGAGCAGTACTTC,CASSLLGTVNEQYF
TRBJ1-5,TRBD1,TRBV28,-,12,TGTGCCATCCGGACAGGGAATCAGCCCCAGCATTTT,CAIRTGNQPQHF
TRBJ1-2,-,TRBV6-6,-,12,TGTGCCAGCAGTTACTGGGCCGATGGCTACACCTTC,CASSYWADGYTF
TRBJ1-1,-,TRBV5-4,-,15,TGTGCCAGCAGCTTCCCCGGGACCCAGAACACTGAAGCTTTCTTT,CASSFPGTQNTEAFF
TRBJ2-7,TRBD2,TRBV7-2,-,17,TGTGCCAGCAGCTTCCGGACTAGCGGGAGGCCCTCCTACGAGCAGTACTTC,CASSFRTSGRPSYEQYF
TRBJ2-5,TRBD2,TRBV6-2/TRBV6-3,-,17,TGTGCCAGCAGTTATCCCTTAGGACTAGCGGGAGACGAGACCCAGTACTTC,CASSYPLGLAGDETQYF
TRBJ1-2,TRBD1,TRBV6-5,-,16,TGTGCCAGCAGTTACCTCCCAGGGACAGGGGGCTATGGCTACACCTTC,CASSYLPGTGGYGYTF
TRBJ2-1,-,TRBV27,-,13,TGTGCCAGCAGTTTAAAACAGGGTAGTGAGCAGTTCTTC,CASSLKQGSEQFF
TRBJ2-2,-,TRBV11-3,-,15,TGTGCCAGCAGCCGATCAGGGGTGAACACCGGGGAGCTGTTTTTT,CASSRSGVNTGELFF
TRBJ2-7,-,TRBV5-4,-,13,TGTGCCAGCAGCTTGGACCAACGAGACGAGCAGTACTTC,CASSLDQRDEQYF
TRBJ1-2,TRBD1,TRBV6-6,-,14,TGTGCCAGCAGTACACAGGGGACGGTGTCTGGCTACACCTTC,CASSTQGTVSGYTF
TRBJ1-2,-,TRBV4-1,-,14,TGCGCCAGCAGCCAAAGTGTAGCTAACTATGGCTACACCTTC,CASSQSVANYGYTF
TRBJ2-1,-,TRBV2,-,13,TGTGCCAGCAGTGAAGCGGAGGGAAATGAGCAGTTCTTC,CASSEAEGNEQFF
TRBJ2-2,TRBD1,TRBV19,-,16,TGTGCCAGTAGTATGGGGACAGATACGAACACCGGGGAGCTGTTTTTT,CASSMGTDTNTGELFF
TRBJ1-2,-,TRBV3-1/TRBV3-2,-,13,TGTGCCAGCAGCCCACAGGTTAACTATGGCTACACCTTC,CASSPQVNYGYTF
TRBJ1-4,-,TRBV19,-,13,TGTGCCAGTGTCAGGGGCCCCAATGAAAAACTGTTTTTT,CASVRGPNEKLFF
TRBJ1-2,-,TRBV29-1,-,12,TGCAGCGTTGCTGAGCGCCTCTATGGCTACACCTTC,CSVAERLYGYTF
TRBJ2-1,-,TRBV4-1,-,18,TGCGCCAGCAGCCAAGTATCGTTCGGACTTCGCTCGGGCAATGAGCAGTTCTTC,CASSQVSFGLRSGNEQFF
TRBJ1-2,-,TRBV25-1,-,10,TGTGCCAGCTTCATCTATGGCTACACCTTC,CASFIYGYTF
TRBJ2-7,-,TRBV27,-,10,TGTGCCAAGTTGGGGGGCGAGCAGTACTTC,CAKLGGEQYF
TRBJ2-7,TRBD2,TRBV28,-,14,TGTGCCAGCAGTGAACCTAGCGGGAGGTACGAGCAGTACTTC,CASSEPSGRYEQYF
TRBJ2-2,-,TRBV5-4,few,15,TGTGCCAGCAGCTTGCGGGCCGCGAACACCGGGGAGCTGTTTTTT,CASSLRAANTGELFF
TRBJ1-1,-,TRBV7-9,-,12,TGTGCCAGCAGCTTAGAGTACACTGAAGCTTTCTTT,CASSLEYTEAFF
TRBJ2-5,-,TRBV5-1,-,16,TGCGCCAGCAGCTTGGCTGCAGTATCCCCCCAAGAGACCCAGTACTTC,CASSLAAVSPQETQYF
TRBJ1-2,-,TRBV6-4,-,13,TGTGCCAGCAGCCCGAACGGCGGCTATGGCTACACCTTC,CASSPNGGYGYTF
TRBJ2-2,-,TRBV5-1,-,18,TGCGCCAGCAGCTCCGGACTCGCGGGGCCCGAGGGTCCCGGGGAGCTGTTTTTT,CASSSGLAGPEGPGELFF
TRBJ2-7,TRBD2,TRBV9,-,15,TGTGCCAGCAGCGTAGGACTAGCGGGTAACTACGAGCAGTACTTC,CASSVGLAGNYEQYF
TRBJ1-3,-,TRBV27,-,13,TGTGCCAGCAGTTTAAGGTCTGGAAACACCATATATTTT,CASSLRSGNTIYF